This T cell receptor beta chain was found in a study of T cell changes during pregnancy in multiple sclerosis. The protocol was immunoSEQ multiplex PCR, while the TCRdb copy is restricted to in-frame clones and leaves out a portion. Of tens of thousands of clones in the sample, roughly 89% were seen once. This CDR3 has 15 amino acids. V shed 0 bases and J 4 bases; nucleotides not matched to a gene: 0. Germline assignment: CDR1 MNHEY and CDR2 SVGAGI. The chain carries TRBV6-5 and TRBJ2-7; 13 positions match TRBD2. Source: CD8+ T cells from peripheral blood mononuclear cells, taken before pregnancy. This receptor was obtained from a female donor with multiple sclerosis, enrolled in a pregnancy study. The CDR3 region has the DNA TGTGCCAGCAGTTACTCGACTAGCGGGGGGTACGAGCAGTACTTC. Encoded protein: CASSYSTSGGYEQYF.